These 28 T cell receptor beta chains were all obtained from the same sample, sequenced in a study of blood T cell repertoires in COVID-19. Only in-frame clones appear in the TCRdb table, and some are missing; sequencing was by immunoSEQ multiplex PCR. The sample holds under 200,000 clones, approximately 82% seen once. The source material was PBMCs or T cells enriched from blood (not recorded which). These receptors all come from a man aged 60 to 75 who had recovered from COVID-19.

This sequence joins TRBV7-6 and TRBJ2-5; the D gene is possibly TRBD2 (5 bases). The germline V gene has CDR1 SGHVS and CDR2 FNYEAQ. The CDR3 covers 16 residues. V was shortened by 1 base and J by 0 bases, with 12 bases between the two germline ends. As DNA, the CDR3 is TGTGCCAGCAGCTTAGTGGGGTCCGGGAACCAAGAGACCCAGTACTTC. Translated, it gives CASSLVGSGNQETQYF. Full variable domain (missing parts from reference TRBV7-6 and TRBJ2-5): GAGVSQSPRYKVTKRGQDVALRCDPISGHVSLYWYRQALGQGPEFLTYFNYEAQQDKSGLPNDRFSAERPEGSISTLTIQRTEQRDSAMYRCASSLVGSGNQETQYFGPGTRLLVL.

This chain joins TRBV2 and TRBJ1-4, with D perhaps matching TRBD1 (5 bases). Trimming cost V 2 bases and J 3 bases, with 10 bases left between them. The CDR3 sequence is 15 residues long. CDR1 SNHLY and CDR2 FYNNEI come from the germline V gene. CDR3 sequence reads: CASSEYRGANEKLFF. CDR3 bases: TGTGCCAGCAGTGAATACCGGGGGGCTAATGAAAAACTGTTTTTT.

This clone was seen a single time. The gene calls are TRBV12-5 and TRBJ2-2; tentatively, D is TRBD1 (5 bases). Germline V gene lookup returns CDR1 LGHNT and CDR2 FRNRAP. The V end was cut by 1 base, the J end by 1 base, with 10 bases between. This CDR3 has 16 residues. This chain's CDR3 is CASGLGQTQNTGELFF. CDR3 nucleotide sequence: TGTGCTAGTGGTTTGGGACAGACCCAGAACACCGGGGAGCTGTTTTTT.

CDR3 sequence: CASSERTGNQPQHF. The CDR3 region has the DNA TGTGCCAGCAGTGAACGGACAGGGAATCAGCCCCAGCATTTT. This sequence joins TRBV2 and TRBJ1-5; the match to TRBD1 covers 8 bases. The J segment lost 4 bases and the V segment lost 2 bases, leaving 1 base of the junction unmatched. The CDR3 is made up of 14 amino acids. Looked up from germline, CDR1 is SNHLY and CDR2 is FYNNEI.

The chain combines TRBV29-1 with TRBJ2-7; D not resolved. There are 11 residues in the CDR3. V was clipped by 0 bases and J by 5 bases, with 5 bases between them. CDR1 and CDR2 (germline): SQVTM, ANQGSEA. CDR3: CSVEDRNEQYF. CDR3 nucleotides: TGCAGCGTTGAAGACAGGAACGAGCAGTACTTC.

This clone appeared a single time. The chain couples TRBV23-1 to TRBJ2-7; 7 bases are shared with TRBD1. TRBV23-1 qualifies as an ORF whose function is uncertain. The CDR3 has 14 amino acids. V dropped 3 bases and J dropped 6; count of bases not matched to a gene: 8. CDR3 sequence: CASSHGRTGVEQYF. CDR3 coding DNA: TGCGCCAGCAGTCACGGGCGGACAGGCGTCGAGCAGTACTTC.

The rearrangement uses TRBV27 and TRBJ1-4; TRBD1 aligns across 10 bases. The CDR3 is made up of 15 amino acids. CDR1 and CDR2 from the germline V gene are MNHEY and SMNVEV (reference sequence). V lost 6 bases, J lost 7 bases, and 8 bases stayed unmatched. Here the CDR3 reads CASSRWTGGGEKLFF. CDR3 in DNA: TGTGCCAGCAGCCGCTGGACAGGGGGTGGTGAAAAACTGTTTTTT.

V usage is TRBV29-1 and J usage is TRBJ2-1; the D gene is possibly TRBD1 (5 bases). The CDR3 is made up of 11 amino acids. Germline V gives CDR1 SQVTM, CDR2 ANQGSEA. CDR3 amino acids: CQGVVYNEQFF. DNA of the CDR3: TGCCAAGGGGTGGTCTACAATGAGCAGTTCTTC.

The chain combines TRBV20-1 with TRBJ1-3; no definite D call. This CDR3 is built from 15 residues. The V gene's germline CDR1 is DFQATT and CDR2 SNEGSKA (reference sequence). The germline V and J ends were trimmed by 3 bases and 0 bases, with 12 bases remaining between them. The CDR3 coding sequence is TGCAGTGCTAGTAATTCCTCCTACTCTGGAAACACCATATATTTT. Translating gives CSASNSSYSGNTIYF.

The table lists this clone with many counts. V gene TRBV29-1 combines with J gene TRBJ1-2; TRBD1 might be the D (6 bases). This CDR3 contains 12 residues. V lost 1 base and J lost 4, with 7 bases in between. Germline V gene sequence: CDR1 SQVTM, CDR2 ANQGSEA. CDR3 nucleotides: TGCAGCGTTGAAGGGGGGCTCTATGGCTACACCTTC. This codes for CSVEGGLYGYTF. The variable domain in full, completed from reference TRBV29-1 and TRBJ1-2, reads SAVISQKPSRDICQRGTSLTIQCQVDSQVTMMFWYRQQPGQSLTLIATANQGSEATYESGFVIDKFPISRPNLTFSTLTVSNMSPEDSSIYLCSVEGGLYGYTFGSGTRLTVV.

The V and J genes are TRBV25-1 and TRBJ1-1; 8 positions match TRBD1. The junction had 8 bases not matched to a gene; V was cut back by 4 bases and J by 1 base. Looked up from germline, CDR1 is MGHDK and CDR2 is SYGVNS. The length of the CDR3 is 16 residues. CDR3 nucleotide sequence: TGTGCCAGCAGTGGAGGCCGGACAGGGTGGAACACTGAAGCTTTCTTT. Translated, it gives CASSGGRTGWNTEAFF.

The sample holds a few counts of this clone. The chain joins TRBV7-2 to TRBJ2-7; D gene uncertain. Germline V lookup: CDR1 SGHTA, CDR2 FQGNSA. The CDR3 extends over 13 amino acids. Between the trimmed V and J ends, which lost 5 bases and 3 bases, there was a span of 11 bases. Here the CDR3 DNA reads TGTGCCAGCAGCCCGGTGATCGACTACGAGCAGTACTTC. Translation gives CASSPVIDYEQYF.

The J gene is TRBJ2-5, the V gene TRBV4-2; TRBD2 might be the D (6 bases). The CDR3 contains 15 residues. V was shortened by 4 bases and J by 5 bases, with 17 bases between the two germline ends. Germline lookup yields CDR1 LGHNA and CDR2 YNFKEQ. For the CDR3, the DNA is TGTGCCAGCAGCCGGGCCTTTGGGGGGTCGGAGACCCAGTACTTC. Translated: CASSRAFGGSETQYF.

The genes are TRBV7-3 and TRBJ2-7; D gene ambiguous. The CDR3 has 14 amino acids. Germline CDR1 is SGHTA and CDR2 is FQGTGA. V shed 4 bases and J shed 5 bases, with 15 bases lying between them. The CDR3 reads CASSSQPSDHEQYF. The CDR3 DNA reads TGTGCCAGCAGCTCACAACCCAGCGACCACGAGCAGTACTTC.

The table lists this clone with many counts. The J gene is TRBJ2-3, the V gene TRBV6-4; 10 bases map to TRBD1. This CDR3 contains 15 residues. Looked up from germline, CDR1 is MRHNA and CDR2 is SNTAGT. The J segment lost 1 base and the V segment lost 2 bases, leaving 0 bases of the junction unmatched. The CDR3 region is CASSDGTGGTDTQYF. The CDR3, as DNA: TGTGCCAGCAGTGACGGGACAGGGGGCACAGATACGCAGTATTTT.

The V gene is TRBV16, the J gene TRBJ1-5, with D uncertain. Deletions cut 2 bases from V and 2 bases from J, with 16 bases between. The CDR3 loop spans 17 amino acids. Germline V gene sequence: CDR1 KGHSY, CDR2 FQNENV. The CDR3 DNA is TGTGCCAGCAGCCAAACCGGAGGTCAGGCACGCAATCAGCCCCAGCATTTT. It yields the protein CASSQTGGQARNQPQHF.

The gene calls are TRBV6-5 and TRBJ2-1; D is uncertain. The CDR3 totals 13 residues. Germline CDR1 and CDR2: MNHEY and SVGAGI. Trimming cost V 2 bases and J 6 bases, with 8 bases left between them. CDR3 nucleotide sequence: TGTGCCAGCAGTTACCGACCTAGCAATGAGCAGTTCTTC. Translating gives CASSYRPSNEQFF.

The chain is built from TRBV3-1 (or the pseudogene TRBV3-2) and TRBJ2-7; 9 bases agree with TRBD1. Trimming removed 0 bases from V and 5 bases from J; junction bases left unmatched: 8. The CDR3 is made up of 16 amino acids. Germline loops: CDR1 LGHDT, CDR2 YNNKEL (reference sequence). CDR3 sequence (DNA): TGTGCCAGCAGCCAAGATTCGGGACAGGGCTTCGACGAGCAGTACTTC. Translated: CASSQDSGQGFDEQYF.

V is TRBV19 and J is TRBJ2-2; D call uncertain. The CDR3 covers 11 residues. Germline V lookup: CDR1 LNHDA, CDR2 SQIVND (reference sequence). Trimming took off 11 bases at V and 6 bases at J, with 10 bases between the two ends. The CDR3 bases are TGTGCCTCCAGTTTGTCCGGGGAGCTGTTTTTT. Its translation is CASSLSGELFF.

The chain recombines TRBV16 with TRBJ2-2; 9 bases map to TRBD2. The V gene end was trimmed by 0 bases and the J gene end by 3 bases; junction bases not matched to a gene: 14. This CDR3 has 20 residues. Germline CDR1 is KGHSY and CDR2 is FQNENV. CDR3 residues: CASSQSIPPAGGQYTGELFF. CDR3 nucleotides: TGTGCCAGCAGCCAATCGATCCCCCCGGCGGGGGGGCAGTACACCGGGGAGCTGTTTTTT.

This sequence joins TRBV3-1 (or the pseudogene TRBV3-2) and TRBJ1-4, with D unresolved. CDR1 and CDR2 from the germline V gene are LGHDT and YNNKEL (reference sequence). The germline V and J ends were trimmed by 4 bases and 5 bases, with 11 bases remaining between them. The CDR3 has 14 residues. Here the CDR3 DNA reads TGTGCCAGCAGCCCCCGGGTTCAGAATGAAAAACTGTTTTTT. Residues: CASSPRVQNEKLFF.

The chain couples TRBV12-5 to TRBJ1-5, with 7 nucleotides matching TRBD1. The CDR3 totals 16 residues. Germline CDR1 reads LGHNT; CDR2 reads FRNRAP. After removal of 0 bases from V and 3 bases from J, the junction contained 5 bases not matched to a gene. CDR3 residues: CASGLVPGGHNQPQHF. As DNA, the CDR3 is TGTGCTAGTGGTTTGGTACCAGGGGGTCACAATCAGCCCCAGCATTTT.

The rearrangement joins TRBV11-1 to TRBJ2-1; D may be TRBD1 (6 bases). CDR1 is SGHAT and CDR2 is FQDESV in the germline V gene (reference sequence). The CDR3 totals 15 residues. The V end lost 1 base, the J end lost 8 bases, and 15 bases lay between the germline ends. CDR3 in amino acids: CASSLEAVRGDEQFF. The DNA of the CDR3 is TGTGCCAGCAGCTTAGAGGCAGTCAGGGGCGATGAGCAGTTCTTC.

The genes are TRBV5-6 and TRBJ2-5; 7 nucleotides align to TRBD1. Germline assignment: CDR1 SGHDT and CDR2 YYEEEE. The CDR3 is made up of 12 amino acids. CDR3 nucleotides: TGTTCGTCCACAGGGGTGGGGGAGACCCAGTACTTC. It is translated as CSSTGVGETQYF.

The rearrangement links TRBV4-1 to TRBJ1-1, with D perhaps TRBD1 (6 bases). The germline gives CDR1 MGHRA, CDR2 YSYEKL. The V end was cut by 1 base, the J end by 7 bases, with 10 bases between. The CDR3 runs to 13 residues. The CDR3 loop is CASSQVRGFEAFF. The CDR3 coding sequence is TGCGCCAGCAGCCAAGTGAGGGGGTTTGAAGCTTTCTTT.

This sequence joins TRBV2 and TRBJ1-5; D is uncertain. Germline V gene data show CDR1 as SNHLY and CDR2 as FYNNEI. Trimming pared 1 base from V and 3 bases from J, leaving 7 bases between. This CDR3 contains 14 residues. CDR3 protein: CASSEVDFNQPQHF. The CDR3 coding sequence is TGTGCCAGCAGTGAAGTTGACTTCAATCAGCCCCAGCATTTT.

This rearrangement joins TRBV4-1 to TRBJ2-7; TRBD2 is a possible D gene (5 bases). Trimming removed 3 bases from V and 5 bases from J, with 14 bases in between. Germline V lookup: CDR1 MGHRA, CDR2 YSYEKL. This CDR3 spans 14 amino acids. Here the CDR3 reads CASSHSGNFDEQYF. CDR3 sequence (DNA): TGCGCCAGCAGCCATTCCGGGAATTTTGACGAGCAGTACTTC.

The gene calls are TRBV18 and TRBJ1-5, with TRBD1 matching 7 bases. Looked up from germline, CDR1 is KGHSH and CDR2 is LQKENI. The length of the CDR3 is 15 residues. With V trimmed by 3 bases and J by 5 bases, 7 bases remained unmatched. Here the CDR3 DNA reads TGTGCCAGCTCACCGACAGGGAGCCCCGATCAGCCCCAGCATTTT. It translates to CASSPTGSPDQPQHF.